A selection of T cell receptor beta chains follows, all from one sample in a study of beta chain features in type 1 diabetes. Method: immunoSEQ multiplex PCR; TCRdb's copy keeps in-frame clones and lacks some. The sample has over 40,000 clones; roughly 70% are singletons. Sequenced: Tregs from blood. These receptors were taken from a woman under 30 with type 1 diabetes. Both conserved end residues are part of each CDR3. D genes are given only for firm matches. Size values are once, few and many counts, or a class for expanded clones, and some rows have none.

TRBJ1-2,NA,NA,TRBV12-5,TGTGCTAGTGGTTTGGACCAGGGCATTGGCTATGGCTACACCTTC,CASGLDQGIGYGYTF
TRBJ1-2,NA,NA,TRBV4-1,TGCGCCAGCAGCCAGGCAGGGATTTACTACACCTTC,CASSQAGIYYTF
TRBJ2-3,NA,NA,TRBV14,TGTGCCAGCAGCCTCGGGGGAGTTGGGACAGATACGCAGTATTTT,CASSLGGVGTDTQYF
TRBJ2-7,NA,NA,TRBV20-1,TGCAGTGCTAGATCGCCCAGCGAGCAGTACTTC,CSARSPSEQYF
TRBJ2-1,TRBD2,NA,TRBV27,TGTGCCAGCAGTTTATCCGGGACTAGCTCAAATGAGCAGTTCTTC,CASSLSGTSSNEQFF
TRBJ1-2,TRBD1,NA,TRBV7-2,TGTGCCAGCAGGCGAGGGGGCAGCTATGGCTACACCTTC,CASRRGGSYGYTF
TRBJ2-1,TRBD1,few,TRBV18,TGTGCCAGCTCACCCGGACAGGACAATGAGCAGTTCTTC,CASSPGQDNEQFF
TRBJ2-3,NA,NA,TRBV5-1,TGCGCCAGCAGCTTGGAGGGGGCAGATACGCAGTATTTT,CASSLEGADTQYF
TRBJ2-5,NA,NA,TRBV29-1,TGCAGCGTTGAAGAGTGGAGCGGTAGAGGGGGGACCCAGTACTTC,CSVEEWSGRGGTQYF
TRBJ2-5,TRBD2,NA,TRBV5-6,TGTGCCAGCAGCTCGGGACTAGCGGTTGAGACCCAGTACTTC,CASSSGLAVETQYF
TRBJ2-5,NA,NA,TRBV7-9,TGTGCCAGCGGCCGGACAGCTCAAGAGACCCAGTACTTC,CASGRTAQETQYF
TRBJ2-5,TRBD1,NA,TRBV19,TGTGCCAGTAGCCAGGACAGGGGCCAAGAGACCCAGTACTTC,CASSQDRGQETQYF
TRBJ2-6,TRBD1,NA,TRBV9,TGTGCCAGCAGCCTCCAACAGGGGTCTGGGGCCAACGTCCTGACTTTC,CASSLQQGSGANVLTF
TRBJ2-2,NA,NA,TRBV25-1,TGTGCCAGCAGTGGTGCAACAGGGCGAGGGGAGCTGTTTTTT,CASSGATGRGELFF
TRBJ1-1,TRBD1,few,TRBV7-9,TGTGCCAGCAGCTTGGACCGGGACAGGGAAGCTTTCTTT,CASSLDRDREAFF
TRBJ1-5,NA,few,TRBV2,TGTGCCAGCAGTGGCGATTTCAATCAGCCCCAGCATTTT,CASSGDFNQPQHF
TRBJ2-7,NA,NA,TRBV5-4,TGTGCCAGCAGCTTGGAGCGCGGGGCTCGTTACGAGCAGTACTTC,CASSLERGARYEQYF
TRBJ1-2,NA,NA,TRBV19,TGTGCCAGTAGTATCGGGAAGAGCTATGGCTACACCTTC,CASSIGKSYGYTF
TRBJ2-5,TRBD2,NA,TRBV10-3,TGTGCCATCAGTGAGACTAGCGGGAGAAGGGAGACCCAGTACTTC,CAISETSGRRETQYF
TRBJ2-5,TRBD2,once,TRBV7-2,TGTGCCAGCAGCTGGTTCGGGGGGGAGACCCAGTACTTC,CASSWFGGETQYF
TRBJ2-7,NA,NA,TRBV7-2,TGTGCCAGCAGCTCCCTTTTATTCTTGGAGCAGTACTTC,CASSSLLFLEQYF
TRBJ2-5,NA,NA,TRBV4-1,TGCGCCAGCAGCCAAGGGAGCTGGGAGACCCAGTACTTC,CASSQGSWETQYF
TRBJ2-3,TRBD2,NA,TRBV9,TGTGCCAGCAGCGCGCCCGCGGATAGCGGGGGGATTACGCAGTATTTT,CASSAPADSGGITQYF
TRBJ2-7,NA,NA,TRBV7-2,TGTGCCAGCAGCCAAGGGCAGGGAGGGGGCTACGAGCAGTACTTC,CASSQGQGGGYEQYF
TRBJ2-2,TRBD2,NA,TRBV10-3,TGTGCCGCCCAGGGAAACGGGAGGACCGGGGAGCTGTTTTTT,CAAQGNGRTGELFF
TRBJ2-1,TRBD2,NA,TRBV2,TGTGCCAGCAACACTGGACTAGAAGATGAGCAGTTCTTC,CASNTGLEDEQFF
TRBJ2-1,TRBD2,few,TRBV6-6,TGTGCCAGCAGGACTAGCGGGGCTTACAATGAGCAGTTCTTC,CASRTSGAYNEQFF
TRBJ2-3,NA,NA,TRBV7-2,TGTGCCAGCAGCTTAATGCGGCAGCCTCGGGATACGCAGTATTTT,CASSLMRQPRDTQYF
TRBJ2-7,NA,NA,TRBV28,TGTGCCAGCAGTTTATCAGGAAGCCCCTACGAGCAGTACTTC,CASSLSGSPYEQYF
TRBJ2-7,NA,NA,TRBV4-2,TGTGCCAGCAGCCAAGATTTGGCAGGGCCCTACGAGCAGTACTTC,CASSQDLAGPYEQYF
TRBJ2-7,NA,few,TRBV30,TGTGCCTGGAGCCGCCTCGTGGGTTCGGGAACCACCTACGAGCAGTACTTC,CAWSRLVGSGTTYEQYF
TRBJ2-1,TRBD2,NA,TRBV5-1,TGCGCCAGCACCCCGCGGCTAGCGGCAAATGAGCAGTTCTTC,CASTPRLAANEQFF
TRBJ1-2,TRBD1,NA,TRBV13,TGTGCCAGCAGCTTAGTGGACAGGGAAACTGGCTACACCTTC,CASSLVDRETGYTF
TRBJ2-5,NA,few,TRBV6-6,TGTGCCAGTCGGGGGGCACAAGAGACCCAGTACTTC,CASRGAQETQYF
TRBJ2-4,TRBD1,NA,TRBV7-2,TGTGCCAGCAGCTTAGGCTTCAGGGGGCTGGTCAAAAACATTCAGTACTTC,CASSLGFRGLVKNIQYF
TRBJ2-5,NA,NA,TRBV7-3,TGTGCCAGCAGCTCGATAGCACAAGAGACCCAGTACTTC,CASSSIAQETQYF
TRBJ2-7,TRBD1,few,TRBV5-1,TGCGCCAGCTGGGACAGGGGCTACGAGCAGTACTTC,CASWDRGYEQYF
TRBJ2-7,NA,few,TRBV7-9,TGTGCCAGCAGCTTTCCGGGACACACCTACGAGCAGTACTTC,CASSFPGHTYEQYF
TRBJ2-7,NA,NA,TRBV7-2,TGTGCCAGCAGCTTAGCGCTAAGCTCCGAGCAGTACTTC,CASSLALSSEQYF
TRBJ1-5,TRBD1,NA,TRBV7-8,TGTGCCAGCAGCTTATTCCCGGACAGGGTGGGCAATCAGCCCCAGCATTTT,CASSLFPDRVGNQPQHF